This TCR beta chain originates from a study of a mutant IDH1 vaccine in newly diagnosed glioma. About the research overall: At week 35 came visit V12, and visit V13 followed at week 47. General study findings and limits: Among all patients, vaccine-induced immune responses occurred in over 80%.

Of note for this clone: The antigen is not known.

The CDR3 has 17 residues. Looked up from germline, CDR1 is SNHLY and CDR2 is FYNNEI. The ends lost 4 bases at V and 0 bases at J; junction bases unmatched: 7. Time point denoted: week 47, end of study. Each vaccine dose was 300 ug of mutant IDH1 20-mer peptide, with topical imiquimod. Repertoires were generated with immunoSEQ multiplex PCR, while TCRdb's copy carries only in-frame clones and drops some. There are 9,500 to 13,000 clones in the sample; around 80% occur only once, and around 18% lies in the top ten. This sequence joins TRBV2 and TRBJ1-5; 9 bases line up with TRBD1. The sequence was obtained from a man younger than 40 with glioma. The specimen comprised PBMCs, sampled from a glioma patient whose treatment included an IDH1 peptide vaccine. CDR3 sequence reads: CASSGGQGNPSNQPQHF. The CDR3 nucleotides read TGTGCCAGCAGTGGGGGACAGGGAAATCCTAGCAATCAGCCCCAGCATTTT.